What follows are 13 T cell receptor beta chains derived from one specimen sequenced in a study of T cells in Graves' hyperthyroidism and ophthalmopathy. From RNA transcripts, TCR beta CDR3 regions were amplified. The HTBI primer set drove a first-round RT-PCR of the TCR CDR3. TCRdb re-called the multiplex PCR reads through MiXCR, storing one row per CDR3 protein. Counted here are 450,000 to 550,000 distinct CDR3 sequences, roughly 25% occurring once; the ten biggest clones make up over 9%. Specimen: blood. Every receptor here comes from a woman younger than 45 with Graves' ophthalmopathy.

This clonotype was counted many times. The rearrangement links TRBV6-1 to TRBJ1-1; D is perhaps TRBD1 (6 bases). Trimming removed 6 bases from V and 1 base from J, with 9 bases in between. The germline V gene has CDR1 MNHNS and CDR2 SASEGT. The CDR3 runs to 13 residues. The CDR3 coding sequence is TGTGCCAGCAGACACAGGGAGAACACTGAAGCTTTCTTT. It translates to CASRHRENTEAFF.

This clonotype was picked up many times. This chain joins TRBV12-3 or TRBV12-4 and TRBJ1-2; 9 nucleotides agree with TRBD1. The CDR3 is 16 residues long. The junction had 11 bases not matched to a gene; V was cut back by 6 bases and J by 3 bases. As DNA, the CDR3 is TGTGCCAGCAGCCCAGCCGGGACAGGGTTGCACTATGGCTACACCTTC. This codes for CASSPAGTGLHYGYTF.

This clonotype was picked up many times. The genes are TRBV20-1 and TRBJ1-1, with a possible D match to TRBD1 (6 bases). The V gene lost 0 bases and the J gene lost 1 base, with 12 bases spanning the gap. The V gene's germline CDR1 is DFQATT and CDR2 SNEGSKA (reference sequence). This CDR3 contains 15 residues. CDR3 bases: TGCAGTGCTAGAGATACAGGGCTCGAGAACACTGAAGCTTTCTTT. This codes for CSARDTGLENTEAFF.

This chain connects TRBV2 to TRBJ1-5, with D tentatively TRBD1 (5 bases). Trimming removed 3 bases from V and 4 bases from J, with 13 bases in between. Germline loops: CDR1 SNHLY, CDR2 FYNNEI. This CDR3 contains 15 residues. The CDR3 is CASSEWQGRNQPQHF. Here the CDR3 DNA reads TGTGCCAGCAGTGAGTGGCAGGGTAGGAATCAGCCCCAGCATTTT. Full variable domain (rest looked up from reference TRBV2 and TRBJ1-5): EPEVTQTPSHQVTQMGQEVILRCVPISNHLYFYWYRQILGQKVEFLVSFYNNEISEKSEIFDDQFSVERPDGSNFTLKIRSTKLEDSAMYFCASSEWQGRNQPQHFGDGTRLSIL.

CDR3 nucleotides: TGTGCCAGTAGTATAGGTGCAACTTTAAATCAGCCCCAGCATTTT. Protein product: CASSIGATLNQPQHF. The rearrangement links TRBV19 to TRBJ1-5; D remains unclear. This CDR3 has 15 residues. CDR1 and CDR2 (germline): LNHDA, SQIVND (reference sequence). V lost 1 base and J lost 4, with 11 bases in between.

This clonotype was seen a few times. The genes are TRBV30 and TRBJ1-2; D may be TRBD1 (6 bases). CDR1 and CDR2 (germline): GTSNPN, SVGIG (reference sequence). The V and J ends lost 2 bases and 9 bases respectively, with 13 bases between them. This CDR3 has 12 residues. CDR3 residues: CAWSPPGQSYTF. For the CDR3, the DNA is TGTGCCTGGAGTCCGCCGGGACAAAGCTACACCTTC.

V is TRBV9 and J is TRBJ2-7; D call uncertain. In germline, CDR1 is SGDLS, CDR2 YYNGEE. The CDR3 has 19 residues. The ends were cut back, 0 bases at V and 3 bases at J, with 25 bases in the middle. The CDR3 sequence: CASSVGSSRPGGGNYEQYF. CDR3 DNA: TGTGCCAGCAGCGTAGGATCATCCAGGCCCGGCGGCGGTAACTACGAGCAGTACTTC. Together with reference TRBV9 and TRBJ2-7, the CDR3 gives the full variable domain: DSGVTQTPKHLITATGQRVTLRCSPRSGDLSVYWYQQSLDQGLQFLIQYYNGEERAKGNILERFSAQQFPDLHSELNLSSLELGDSALYFCASSVGSSRPGGGNYEQYFGPGTRLTVT.

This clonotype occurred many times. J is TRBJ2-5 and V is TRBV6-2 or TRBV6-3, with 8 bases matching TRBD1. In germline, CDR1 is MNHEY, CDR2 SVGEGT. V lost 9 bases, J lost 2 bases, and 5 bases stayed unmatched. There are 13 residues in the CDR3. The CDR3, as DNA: TGTGCCAGTACTCGGACAGGGCAAGAGACCCAGTACTTC. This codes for CASTRTGQETQYF.

CDR3 sequence (DNA): TGTGCCAGCAGTTCCGAGCCGGGGCTCACCGGGGAGCTGTTTTTT. It is translated as CASSSEPGLTGELFF. This rearrangement joins TRBV7-6 to TRBJ2-2, with D perhaps TRBD1 or TRBD2 (5 bases each). The V end lost 6 bases, the J end lost 4 bases, and 15 bases lay between the germline ends. This CDR3 comprises 15 residues. Germline V CDR1 and CDR2: SGHVS, FNYEAQ.

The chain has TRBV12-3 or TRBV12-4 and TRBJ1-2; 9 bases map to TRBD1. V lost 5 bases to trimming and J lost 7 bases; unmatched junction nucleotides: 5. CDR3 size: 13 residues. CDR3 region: CASSPPGQGGYTF. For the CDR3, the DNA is TGTGCCAGCAGTCCTCCGGGACAGGGTGGCTACACCTTC.

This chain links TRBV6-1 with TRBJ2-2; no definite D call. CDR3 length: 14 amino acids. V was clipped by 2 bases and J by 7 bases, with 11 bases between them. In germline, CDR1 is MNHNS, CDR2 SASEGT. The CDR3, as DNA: TGTGCCAGCAGTGAATTTGGGCAAATCGGGGAGCTGTTTTTT. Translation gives CASSEFGQIGELFF.

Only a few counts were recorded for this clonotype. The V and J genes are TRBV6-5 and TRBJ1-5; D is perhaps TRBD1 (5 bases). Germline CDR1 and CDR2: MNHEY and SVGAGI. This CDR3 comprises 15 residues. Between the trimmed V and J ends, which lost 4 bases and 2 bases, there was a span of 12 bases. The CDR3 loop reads CASSSEGSGNQPQHF. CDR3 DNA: TGTGCCAGCAGTTCGGAGGGGTCAGGCAATCAGCCCCAGCATTTT.

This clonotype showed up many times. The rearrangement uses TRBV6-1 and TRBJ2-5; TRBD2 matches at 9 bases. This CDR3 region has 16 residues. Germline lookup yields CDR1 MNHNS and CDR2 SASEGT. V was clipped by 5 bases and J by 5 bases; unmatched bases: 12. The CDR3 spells CASSPLSAGGFETQYF. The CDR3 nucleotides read TGTGCCAGCAGTCCTTTGTCGGCGGGGGGGTTCGAGACCCAGTACTTC.